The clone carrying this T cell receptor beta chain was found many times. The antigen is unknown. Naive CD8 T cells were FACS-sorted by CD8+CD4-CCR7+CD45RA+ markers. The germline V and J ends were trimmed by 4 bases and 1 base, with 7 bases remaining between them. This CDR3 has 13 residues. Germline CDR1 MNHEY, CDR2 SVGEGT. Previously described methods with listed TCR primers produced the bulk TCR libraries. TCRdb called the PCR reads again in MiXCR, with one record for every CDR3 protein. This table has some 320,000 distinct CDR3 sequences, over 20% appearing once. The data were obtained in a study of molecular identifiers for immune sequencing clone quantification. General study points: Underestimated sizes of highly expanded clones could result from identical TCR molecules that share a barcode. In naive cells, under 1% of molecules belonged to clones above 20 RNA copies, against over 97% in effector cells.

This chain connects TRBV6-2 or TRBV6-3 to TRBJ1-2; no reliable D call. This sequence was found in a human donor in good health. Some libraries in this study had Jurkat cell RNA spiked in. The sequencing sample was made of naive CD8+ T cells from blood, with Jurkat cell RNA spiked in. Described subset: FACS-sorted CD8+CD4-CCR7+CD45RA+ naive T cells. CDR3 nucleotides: TGTGCCAGCAGTTGGGCACTTAACTATGGCTACACCTTC. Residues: CASSWALNYGYTF.